The clone carrying this TCR beta chain was found once. Its antigen is unknown. A single base separates this from a much larger clone, so it may be a read error. Here the CDR3 omits its conserved ending phenylalanine or tryptophan, so a read error is the likely source. This specimen comes from a study of T cell repertoires in cytomegalovirus infection. At the level of the study: Selection of CMV epitopes for the study included recently identified HLA-C-restricted and well-studied HLA-B-restricted ones. Indications of both CMV infection and matching HLA type were provided by public TCR beta signatures. Study results and limitations: Using cumulative public TCR beta family frequency, the authors identified those who carried CMV together with the relevant HLA. Across the ex vivo response, the dominant clonotypes were HLA-C-restricted CMV-specific TCR beta clonotypes.

In TCRdb, the reads were re-called with MiXCR into one record per CDR3 protein. The sample yields fewer than 1,000,000 distinct CDR3 sequences, less than 40% seen once. This CDR3 is 16 amino acids long. V shed 8 bases and J 4 bases; nucleotides not matched to a gene: 14. The V and J genes are TRBV12-3 or TRBV12-4 and TRBJ1-5, with TRBD1 matching 7 bases. The receptor was derived from a human donor in good health (CMV status not recorded). Some clones in this sample may be carry-over from other donors' samples. The sample here was cultured CD8+ T cells from PBMCs, taken from culture after CMV antigen stimulation. CDR3 residues: CASLLTGNEWNQPQHY. The CDR3 bases are TGTGCCAGCCTGTTGACAGGGAATGAGTGGAATCAGCCCCAGCATTAT.